This T cell receptor (beta chain) is from a study of identifying expanded T cells in peripheral blood. Points on this clone: Its antigen remains unknown.

Sequenced by immunoSEQ multiplex PCR; TCRdb stores in-frame clones only, minus some. This table has about 85,000 clones, about 89% appearing once. Healthy donors had no documented immune events, such as infections, while sampled. Study-level findings and limits: Differentially abundant clones: about 1.2 between replicates, 16.4 at around 2 weeks, roughly 18 at four.

Per the germline V gene, CDR1 is MNHNY and CDR2 is SVGAGI (reference sequence). Trimming pared 2 bases from V and 2 bases from J, leaving 10 bases between. This CDR3 has 14 amino acids. The specimen was blood. The J gene is TRBJ2-7, the V gene TRBV6-6; D is unclear. The TCR sequence derives from a person aged 18 to 75 in good health. For the CDR3, the DNA is TGTGCCAGCAGTTACGGCGACAAGACCTACGAGCAGTACTTC. Translated: CASSYGDKTYEQYF.